Listed below are T cell receptor beta chains from one sample, sequenced in a study of blood T cell repertoires in COVID-19. The table came from immunoSEQ multiplex PCR; TCRdb's copy has only in-frame clones and leaves some out. This sample has 150,000 to 200,000 clones, with under 85% found just once. Input material: peripheral blood. These receptors were taken from an elderly man with COVID-19, enrolled during active disease. Each CDR3 is given with its conserved first and last residue. Each record gives: clone size, D gene, J gene, CDR3 length, V gene, CDR3 DNA, CDR3 protein. D genes are given only for firm matches. Part of the rows lack a size; the others show once, few, many or a class for expanded clones.

>NA|NA|TRBJ2-2|15|TRBV24-1
TGTGCCACCAGCGGGACAAACGCGAACACCGGGGAGCTGTTTTTT
CATSGTNANTGELFF
>NA|TRBD1|TRBJ2-2|16|TRBV7-2
TGTGCCAGCAGCCCGGGACAGGGGGCGCGGTCCGGGGAGCTGTTTTTT
CASSPGQGARSGELFF
>NA|NA|TRBJ1-1|13|TRBV27
TGTGCCAGCAGTTTCCGACAGCTCACTGAAGCTTTCTTT
CASSFRQLTEAFF
>NA|TRBD1|TRBJ2-7|14|TRBV19
TGTGCCAGTAGTTGGGACAGGGGGCGCGGCGAGCAGTACTTC
CASSWDRGRGEQYF
>NA|NA|TRBJ1-2|13|TRBV2
TGTGCCAGCGGGAGGTCACGCGACTATGGCTACACCTTC
CASGRSRDYGYTF
>NA|NA|TRBJ1-2|13|TRBV5-4
TGTGCCAGCAGCTTCAGGGCTAACTATGGCTACACCTTC
CASSFRANYGYTF
>NA|TRBD1|TRBJ2-5|15|TRBV28
TGTGCCAGCACCCGACAGGGAATTTTCCAAGAGACCCAGTACTTC
CASTRQGIFQETQYF
>once|TRBD2|TRBJ2-3|18|TRBV5-4
TGTGCCAGCAGCTTTCCTAGCGGGGGGAGGGAGGGCACAGATACGCAGTATTTT
CASSFPSGGREGTDTQYF
>NA|NA|TRBJ2-7|13|TRBV28
TGTGCCAGCAGTCCAGGAATATCCTACGAGCAGTACTTC
CASSPGISYEQYF
>NA|NA|TRBJ1-2|14|TRBV5-1
TGCGCCAGCAGCTTGGAGGGACACAACTATGGCTACACCTTC
CASSLEGHNYGYTF
>NA|NA|TRBJ2-1|14|TRBV27
TGTGCCAGCAGTCCCTTGACAGAATACAATGAGCAGTTCTTC
CASSPLTEYNEQFF
>NA|NA|TRBJ2-2|16|TRBV18
TGTGCCAGCTCCCCGCTCCAGGGGCCAAACACCGGGGAGCTGTTTTTT
CASSPLQGPNTGELFF
>NA|TRBD1|TRBJ1-1|15|TRBV18
TGTGCCAGCTCACCGACAGGGACCCTGAACACTGAAGCTTTCTTT
CASSPTGTLNTEAFF
>NA|TRBD1|TRBJ2-1|16|TRBV29-1
TGCAGCGTTGATGAGGGGCAGGGGGCTAATTACAATGAGCAGTTCTTC
CSVDEGQGANYNEQFF
>NA|TRBD1|TRBJ2-5|14|TRBV25-1
TGTGCCAGCACCCGGACAGGGAGGTCAGAGACCCAGTACTTC
CASTRTGRSETQYF
>NA|NA|TRBJ1-5|11|TRBV23-1
TGCGCCAGCACGGGTAATCAGCCCCAGCATTTT
CASTGNQPQHF
>NA|NA|TRBJ2-3|13|TRBV12-3/TRBV12-4
TGTGCCAGCAGTTTAGAGCAGGGCGCTACGCAGTATTTT
CASSLEQGATQYF